The source of this T cell receptor (beta chain) is a study of T cell changes during pregnancy in multiple sclerosis. Between the trimmed V and J ends, which lost 5 bases and 3 bases, there was a span of 7 bases. CDR3 size: 13 residues. Germline assignment: CDR1 SEHNR and CDR2 FQNEAQ (reference sequence). Sequencing used immunoSEQ multiplex PCR; TCRdb keeps in-frame clones, though not all of them. The sample contains some 30,000 clones, almost 90% of which appear only once. The chain couples TRBV7-9 to TRBJ2-2, with no clear D. Sequenced material: CD4+ T cells from peripheral blood mononuclear cells, taken in the third trimester of pregnancy. The TCR comes from a female donor in good health, enrolled as a control in a pregnancy study. The CDR3 sequence: CASSPRYTGELFF. The CDR3 region has the DNA TGTGCCAGCAGCCCCCGTTACACCGGGGAGCTGTTTTTT.